The 9 T cell receptor beta chains below were found in one sample sequenced in a study of Graves' ophthalmopathy and Graves' hyperthyroidism. The authors amplified TCR beta CDR3 regions, and they did so from RNA transcripts for repertoire sequencing. Following a first-round RT-PCR that used HTBI primers, a second-round multiplex PCR was carried out. A single record per CDR3 protein comes from TCRdb applying MiXCR to the multiplex PCR reads. Altogether about 660,000 distinct CDR3 sequences are present, roughly 39% being singletons, with the ten largest covering under 3.5%. The sequenced sample consisted of peripheral blood. These receptors all stem from an adult man with Graves' ophthalmopathy.

The DNA for the CDR3 is TGTGCCAGCAGCGAGGATCTCACCGGGGAGCTGTTTTTT. It specifies CASSEDLTGELFF. The J gene is TRBJ2-2, the V gene TRBV6-1; no definite D call. Deletions cut 6 bases from V and 4 bases from J, with 9 bases between. This CDR3 contains 13 residues. The V gene's germline CDR1 is MNHNS and CDR2 SASEGT.

Ten or more counts support this clonotype. The rearrangement uses TRBV29-1 and TRBJ2-5; D call uncertain. Germline loops: CDR1 SQVTM, CDR2 ANQGSEA. CDR3 length: 12 residues. The ends were cut back, 7 bases at V and 5 bases at J, with 14 bases in the middle. The CDR3: CSGAQVGETQYF. As DNA, the CDR3 is TGCAGCGGGGCTCAGGTCGGGGAGACCCAGTACTTC.

This clonotype occurred many times. The gene calls are TRBV4-2 and TRBJ1-6, with 8 nucleotides matching TRBD1. CDR1 and CDR2 (germline): LGHNA, YNFKEQ. This CDR3 has 16 residues. Trimming took 0 bases from V and 9 from J; bases not matched to a gene: 7. In DNA, the CDR3 is TGTGCCAGCAGCCAAGATGGACAGGGTCTAAGTTCACCCCTCCACTTT. Amino acids: CASSQDGQGLSSPLHF.

This clonotype was recorded only once. V usage is TRBV20-1 and J usage is TRBJ2-5; D might be TRBD1 or TRBD2, each matching 7 bases. CDR1 is DFQATT and CDR2 is SNEGSKA in the germline V gene (reference sequence). Trimming pared 0 bases from V and 7 bases from J, leaving 18 bases between. This CDR3 region has 15 residues. The DNA of the CDR3 is TGCAGTGCTAGAGATCCCCAGGGGGGGCAGGGGACCCAGTACTTC. This translates into CSARDPQGGQGTQYF.

This clonotype has a count of ten or more. The chain links TRBV15 to TRBJ1-1, with D perhaps matching TRBD1 (5 bases). V lost 5 bases to trimming and J lost 0 bases, with 10 bases between them. Germline V gene sequence: CDR1 LNHNV, CDR2 YYDKDF (reference sequence). The CDR3 runs to 14 residues. In nucleotides, the CDR3 is TGTGCCACCAGCGGGGACGGTATGAACACTGAAGCTTTCTTT. This codes for CATSGDGMNTEAFF.

The chain carries TRBV2 and TRBJ2-7; tentative D call: TRBD2 (5 bases). The CDR3 is made up of 13 amino acids. V lost 6 bases to trimming and J lost 3 bases, with 12 bases between them. The V gene's germline CDR1 is SNHLY and CDR2 FYNNEI. CDR3 bases: TGTGCCAGCAGCCGCGGGTCAGTCTACGAGCAGTACTTC. This gives the protein CASSRGSVYEQYF.

CDR3 sequence (DNA): TGTGCCACCAGTGATACCGGGACTAGCGGGAGAGGTACCGGGGAGCTGTTTTTT. Amino acids: CATSDTGTSGRGTGELFF. V gene TRBV24-1 combines with J gene TRBJ2-2; TRBD2 matches at 14 bases. This CDR3 is built from 18 residues. Per germline, CDR1 KGHDR and CDR2 SFDVKD. Trimming took 3 bases from V and 5 from J; bases not matched to a gene: 7.

This clonotype was found a few times. The chain joins TRBV20-1 to TRBJ2-5, with 7 bases matching TRBD1. CDR1 DFQATT and CDR2 SNEGSKA come from the germline V gene (reference sequence). V dropped 5 bases and J dropped 1; count of bases not matched to a gene: 4. The CDR3 extends over 13 amino acids. CDR3 nucleotide sequence: TGCAGTGCTCCGGACAGGAGCCAAGAGACCCAGTACTTC. Protein product: CSAPDRSQETQYF.

This clonotype was recorded many times. This chain joins TRBV12-3 or TRBV12-4 and TRBJ2-7; D possibly uses TRBD1 or TRBD2 (5 bases each). CDR3 length equals 15 residues. V was trimmed by 6 bases and J by 7 bases, leaving 22 bases between them. CDR3 nucleotides: TGTGCCAGCAGGCCCTCCGGGGCAGAAGGAAAAGAGCAGTACTTC. This sequence encodes CASRPSGAEGKEQYF.